A single sample gave rise to the 21 T cell receptor beta chains below, sequenced in a study of T cells in Graves' hyperthyroidism and ophthalmopathy. RNA transcripts were the template for amplifying TCR beta CDR3 regions. RT-PCR in the first round (using the HTBI primer set) targeted the TCR CDR3. TCRdb itself ran the multiplex PCR reads through MiXCR, one entry per CDR3 protein. In the table there are hundreds of thousands of distinct CDR3 sequences, about 15% of which are singletons. Sequencing was done on a sample of blood. The receptors come from a man aged 18 to 35 with Graves' ophthalmopathy.

The chain combines TRBV7-9 with TRBJ2-7, with D unresolved. This CDR3 has 12 residues. From germline, CDR1 is SEHNR and CDR2 FQNEAQ (reference sequence). Trimming left V 5 bases short and J 3 bases short, with 8 bases between. This chain's CDR3 is CASSPGYYEQYF. CDR3 DNA sequence: TGTGCCAGCAGCCCCGGGTACTACGAGCAGTACTTC.

This clonotype was seen many times. The rearrangement uses TRBV6-1 and TRBJ2-7, with 11 positions matching TRBD2. This CDR3 spans 15 amino acids. J gave up 4 bases and V 6 bases, and 8 bases lay outside the gene matches. The germline CDR1 and CDR2 sequences are MNHNS and SASEGT. This CDR3 reads CASRELAGVTYEQYF. The CDR3 DNA is TGTGCCAGCAGGGAACTAGCGGGGGTTACGTACGAGCAGTACTTC.

This rearrangement joins TRBV25-1 to TRBJ1-6; D not resolved. The germline V gene has CDR1 MGHDK and CDR2 SYGVNS. The ends were cut back, 3 bases at V and 7 bases at J, with 7 bases in the middle. This CDR3 contains 13 residues. CDR3 residues: CASSEFGNSPLHF. The CDR3 DNA is TGTGCCAGCAGTGAGTTCGGAAATTCACCCCTCCACTTT.

This clonotype was found once. The J gene is TRBJ2-4, the V gene TRBV6-5; possible D gene TRBD1, 5 bases. The CDR3 runs 14 residues. Per germline, CDR1 MNHEY and CDR2 SVGAGI. The ends were cut back, 0 bases at V and 7 bases at J, with 10 bases in the middle. In nucleotides, the CDR3 is TGTGCCAGCAGTTACTCTGCCAGGGTGAACATTCAGTACTTC. Encoded protein: CASSYSARVNIQYF.

This chain joins TRBV7-9 and TRBJ2-7, with 9 bases fitting TRBD1. CDR3 size: 15 residues. Germline CDR1 SEHNR, CDR2 FQNEAQ (reference sequence). The junction had 9 bases not matched to a gene; V was cut back by 4 bases and J by 5 bases. CDR3 amino acids: CASSSGTGIRNEQYF. The CDR3 DNA reads as TGTGCCAGCAGCTCTGGGACAGGGATTCGGAACGAGCAGTACTTC.

The table lists this clonotype with many counts. The rearrangement links TRBV10-1 to TRBJ2-7, with 8 nucleotides matching TRBD1. The J segment lost 0 bases and the V segment lost 0 bases, leaving 1 base of the junction unmatched. The CDR3 covers 15 residues. Germline V gene sequence: CDR1 WNHNN, CDR2 SYGVQD (reference sequence). The CDR3 sequence is CASSESQGVSYEQYF. CDR3 nucleotides: TGCGCCAGCAGTGAGTCACAGGGGGTCTCCTACGAGCAGTACTTC.

This clonotype showed up many times. J is TRBJ2-5 and V is TRBV29-1; D is unclear. V lost 4 bases and J 4 bases, leaving 16 bases between the germline ends. Germline loops: CDR1 SQVTM, CDR2 ANQGSEA. The CDR3 loop spans 14 amino acids. The CDR3 sequence: CSVGLQMGSETQYF. DNA of the CDR3: TGCAGCGTTGGCCTGCAGATGGGGTCAGAGACCCAGTACTTC.

This clonotype has a count of ten or more. The chain carries TRBV10-2 and TRBJ2-5, with 11 bases that match TRBD2. The J segment lost 5 bases and the V segment lost 6 bases, leaving 8 bases of the junction unmatched. The CDR3 contains 15 residues. Germline V CDR1 and CDR2: WSHSY, SAAADI. For the CDR3, the DNA is TGCGCCAGCAGCCTACTAGCGGGAGTTATGGAGACCCAGTACTTC. Protein: CASSLLAGVMETQYF.

This clonotype was seen ten or more times. In DNA, the CDR3 is TGCGCCAGCTTTTACCTCCCCGGGACAGGCTCCTACGAGCAGTACTTC. It codes for CASFYLPGTGSYEQYF. V is TRBV5-1 and J is TRBJ2-7, with 8 bases matching TRBD1. After removal of 7 bases from V and 0 bases from J, the junction contained 12 bases not matched to a gene. Germline CDR1 and CDR2: SGHRS and YFSETQ. The CDR3 runs 16 residues.

V is TRBV10-2 and J is TRBJ2-5; TRBD1 might be the D (8 bases). Trimming removed 8 bases from V and 5 bases from J, with 24 bases in between. The CDR3 loop spans 16 amino acids. In germline, CDR1 is WSHSY, CDR2 SAAADI. The CDR3 nucleotides read TGCGCCAGCGGGGGCTTCTCACAGGGGGGGGAGGAGACCCAGTACTTC. Its translation is CASGGFSQGGEETQYF.

The chain is built from TRBV16 and TRBJ2-2; D remains ambiguous. The V end was cut by 0 bases, the J end by 5 bases, with 19 bases between. The CDR3 contains 18 residues. Germline-derived CDR1 and CDR2 are KGHSY and FQNENV. CDR3 coding DNA: TGTGCCAGCAGCCAATCGGTCGCCCCCTCTCCCATAACCGGGGAGCTGTTTTTT. The encoded protein is CASSQSVAPSPITGELFF.

This clonotype was seen more than once but under ten times. The chain couples TRBV29-1 to TRBJ2-3; D might be TRBD1 or TRBD2, each matching 5 bases. V shed 3 bases and J shed 3 bases, with 10 bases lying between them. Germline-derived CDR1 and CDR2 are SQVTM and ANQGSEA. The CDR3 totals 13 residues. CDR3 sequence: CSVDTGGTDTQYF. CDR3 bases: TGCAGCGTTGATACTGGGGGTACAGATACGCAGTATTTT.

Worth noting for this clonotype: Given a much more abundant clone one base away, this may be a read error. The chain is built from TRBV5-1 and TRBJ2-3; 9 bases fit TRBD1. The junction had 6 bases not matched to a gene; V was cut back by 0 bases and J by 4 bases. From germline, CDR1 is SGHRS and CDR2 YFSETQ. The CDR3 consists of 16 residues. CDR3: CASSLADRGEADTQYF. CDR3 in DNA: TGCGCCAGCAGCTTGGCGGACAGGGGAGAGGCAGATACGCAGTATTTT. The complete variable domain, with remaining parts taken from reference TRBV5-1 and TRBJ2-3, reads KAGVTQTPRYLIKTRGQQVTLSCSPISGHRSVSWYQQTPGQGLQFLFEYFSETQRNKGNFPGRFSGRQFSNSRSEMNVSTLELGDSALYLCASSLADRGEADTQYFGPGTRLTVL.

This clonotype was observed a handful of times. The rearrangement links TRBV7-9 to TRBJ2-3, with 8 bases identical to TRBD2. The CDR3 is 17 amino acids. Germline loops: CDR1 SEHNR, CDR2 FQNEAQ (reference sequence). Trimming took 6 bases from V and 3 from J; bases not matched to a gene: 14. Here the CDR3 DNA reads TGTGCCAGCAGTGCCAAGATGGGACTAGGGGGGACAGATACGCAGTATTTT. Protein: CASSAKMGLGGTDTQYF.

This chain links TRBV5-4 with TRBJ1-1, with D perhaps TRBD1 (6 bases). CDR1 is SGHNT and CDR2 is YYREEE in the germline V gene (reference sequence). V shed 4 bases and J shed 3 bases, with 13 bases lying between them. This CDR3 contains 14 residues. CDR3 nucleotide sequence: TGTGCCAGCAGCCAAACCTCAGGGGACACTGAAGCTTTCTTT. Its protein is CASSQTSGDTEAFF. Using reference TRBV5-4 and TRBJ1-1 for the parts outside the CDR3, the full variable domain is ETGVTQSPTHLIKTRGQQVTLRCSSQSGHNTVSWYQQALGQGPQFIFQYYREEENGRGNFPPRFSGLQFPNYSSELNVNALELDDSALYLCASSQTSGDTEAFFGQGTRLTVV.

The sample holds many counts of this clonotype. The chain is built from TRBV6-1 and TRBJ1-2, with D maybe TRBD1 (6 bases). V shed 6 bases and J shed 10 bases, with 18 bases lying between them. Germline assignment: CDR1 MNHNS and CDR2 SASEGT. This CDR3 spans 13 amino acids. The CDR3 nucleotides read TGTGCCAGCAGAAATAGCGTCAGGGGTGCCTACACCTTC. Translation gives CASRNSVRGAYTF.

A note on this clonotype: With a much larger clone just one base away, this may be a read error. V usage is TRBV6-5 and J usage is TRBJ2-7; D gene unclear. Per the germline V gene, CDR1 is MNHEY and CDR2 is SVGAGI. The CDR3 totals 15 residues. V was clipped by 0 bases and J by 7 bases, with 16 bases between them. CDR3 coding DNA: TGTGCCAGCAGTTACTCCTTACAATCTAGGTCTGAGCAGTACTTC. Translating gives CASSYSLQSRSEQYF.

This clonotype was counted only a few times. The chain has TRBV30 and TRBJ1-6; D not resolved. CDR1 is GTSNPN, CDR2 SVGIG, per germline (reference sequence). The CDR3 length is 13 residues. V was clipped by 3 bases and J by 7 bases, with 10 bases between them. CDR3 in amino acids: CAWSRTGNSPLHF. For the CDR3, the DNA is TGTGCCTGGAGCCGGACGGGCAATTCACCCCTCCACTTT.

This clonotype was seen more than once but under ten times. V and J are TRBV20-1 and TRBJ2-1, with 9 positions matching TRBD2. The CDR3 covers 16 residues. V trimming: 0 bases; J trimming: 4 bases; junction bases outside the gene matches: 7. Germline V lookup: CDR1 DFQATT, CDR2 SNEGSKA (reference sequence). This chain's CDR3 is CSAREGLAGPYNEQFF. Written as DNA, the CDR3 is TGCAGTGCTAGAGAAGGCCTAGCGGGACCATACAATGAGCAGTTCTTC.

This clonotype was observed at least ten times. The chain employs TRBV7-2 and TRBJ2-7, with TRBD1 matching over 12 bases. CDR1 is SGHTA, CDR2 FQGNSA, per germline. The CDR3 spans 15 residues. The trim removed 5 bases at V and 7 bases at J, leaving 9 bases unmatched. The CDR3 loop is CASSAGGQGAGEQYF. The DNA for the CDR3 is TGTGCCAGCAGCGCCGGGGGACAGGGGGCTGGAGAGCAGTACTTC.

In its sample, this clonotype was seen many times. V gene TRBV30 combines with J gene TRBJ1-5; D not resolved. There are 13 residues in the CDR3. The ends were cut back, 2 bases at V and 3 bases at J, with 8 bases in the middle. Germline CDR1 is GTSNPN and CDR2 is SVGIG (reference sequence). The CDR3 sequence: CAWSRADNQPQHF. Here the CDR3 DNA reads TGTGCCTGGAGTCGGGCGGACAATCAGCCCCAGCATTTT.